Described below is a single T cell receptor (beta chain) sequence and its context. This sample is drawn from a study of CD8 T cells in ankylosing spondylitis. TCRdb processed the 5' RACE reads anew with MiXCR; each CDR3 protein has one entry. The repertoire includes roughly 180,000 distinct CDR3 sequences, roughly 10% of them detected once, and around 15% sits in the top ten. V gave up 6 bases and J gave up 0 bases; unmatched junction bases: 19. The length of the CDR3 is 21 residues. Germline V gene sequence: CDR1 LNHDA, CDR2 SQIVND (reference sequence). This TCR derives from a female donor with ankylosing spondylitis or in good health (not recorded which). Sequenced: blood, either unsorted or a sorted T cell fraction (not recorded which). The chain combines TRBV19 with TRBJ2-6, with TRBD1 matching over 8 bases. CDR3 loop: CASRGQGDRETPSSGANVLTF. The CDR3 region has the DNA TGTGCCAGTAGAGGACAGGGAGACAGAGAAACCCCTAGCTCTGGGGCCAACGTCCTGACTTTC.